These 16 T cell receptor beta chains came from one sample sequenced in a study of T cells in Graves' hyperthyroidism and ophthalmopathy. RNA transcripts were the template for amplifying TCR beta CDR3 regions. First-round RT-PCR targeting the TCR CDR3 was performed with the HTBI primer set. In TCRdb, the multiplex PCR reads were re-called with MiXCR into one record per CDR3 protein. Of roughly 200,000 distinct CDR3 sequences in the sample, 15% to 20% were seen once. Sample: blood. The receptors stem from a man aged 35 to 55 with Graves' hyperthyroidism.

This chain links TRBV20-1 with TRBJ1-4, with D hard to call. Germline values: CDR1 DFQATT, CDR2 SNEGSKA (reference sequence). V lost 6 bases to trimming and J lost 0 bases, with 11 bases between them. The CDR3 sequence is 14 residues long. As DNA, the CDR3 is TGCAGTGCGTACGATGAAACAACTAATGAAAAACTGTTTTTT. Its protein product is CSAYDETTNEKLFF.

This clonotype was counted at least ten times. The chain recombines TRBV5-1 with TRBJ2-5; 12 nucleotides align to TRBD2. With V trimmed by 3 bases and J by 5 bases, 5 bases remained unmatched. Germline CDR1 and CDR2: SGHRS and YFSETQ. The CDR3 runs 15 residues. The CDR3 loop reads CASSSSGGAEETQYF. The CDR3 DNA sequence: TGCGCCAGCAGCTCTAGCGGGGGGGCCGAGGAGACCCAGTACTTC.

This clonotype showed up many times. J is TRBJ2-3 and V is TRBV7-3; 12 bases line up with TRBD2. With V trimmed by 6 bases and J by 0 bases, 7 bases remained unmatched. Per the germline V gene, CDR1 is SGHTA and CDR2 is FQGTGA. The CDR3 length is 17 residues. CDR3 sequence: CASSPLGLAGSTDTQYF. The DNA for the CDR3 is TGTGCCAGCAGTCCCCTCGGACTAGCGGGGAGCACAGATACGCAGTATTTT.

This clonotype has a handful of counts. A read error may be the cause here, since a much bigger clone is one base away. The genes are TRBV5-1 and TRBJ2-7; D perhaps matches TRBD1 (6 bases). The germline V and J ends were trimmed by 2 bases and 2 bases, with 11 bases remaining between them. Germline loops: CDR1 SGHRS, CDR2 YFSETQ. This CDR3 spans 14 amino acids. Here the CDR3 DNA reads TGCGCCAGCAGCTTCCGGGACAAGGCCTACGAGCAGTACTTC. It codes for CASSFRDKAYEQYF.

Ten or more counts support this clonotype. The chain's CDR3 is CASSAGTGYNEQFF. In DNA form, the CDR3 reads TGTGCCAGCAGCGCAGGGACAGGCTACAATGAGCAGTTCTTC. This chain uses TRBV9 with TRBJ2-1, with TRBD1 identical over 8 bases. Germline V CDR1 and CDR2: SGDLS, YYNGEE. V shed 3 bases, J shed 3 bases, and the junction held 2 bases outside the gene matches. The length of the CDR3 is 14 residues.

The genes are TRBV20-1 and TRBJ2-1, with D perhaps given as TRBD1 or TRBD2 (5 bases each). This CDR3 spans 13 amino acids. Deletions cut 6 bases from V and 3 bases from J, with 12 bases between. Germline CDR1 DFQATT, CDR2 SNEGSKA (reference sequence). The CDR3 DNA is TGCAGTGCGAGGGGTCCAGGCTACAATGAGCAGTTCTTC. Its translation: CSARGPGYNEQFF.

This clonotype appeared many times. The rearrangement links TRBV27 to TRBJ2-7; perhaps TRBD1 as D (6 bases). The germline V gene encodes CDR1 MNHEY and CDR2 SMNVEV (reference sequence). V was clipped by 6 bases and J by 3 bases, with 15 bases between them. This CDR3 spans 14 amino acids. The CDR3 reads CASRPGHRGYEQYF. As DNA, the CDR3 is TGTGCCAGCAGACCGGGACATCGGGGCTACGAGCAGTACTTC.

This clonotype was seen many times. The chain uses TRBV11-2 and TRBJ2-2; no definite D call. V lost 2 bases to trimming and J lost 7 bases, with 11 bases between them. The CDR3 length is 14 residues. Germline-derived CDR1 and CDR2 are SGHAT and FQNNGV. CDR3 in amino acids: CASSLMLSVGELFF. Written as DNA, the CDR3 is TGTGCCAGCAGCTTAATGCTTTCTGTCGGGGAGCTGTTTTTT.

This clonotype was observed many times. CDR3 amino acids: CASSNQMTVPGANVLTF. The CDR3 coding sequence is TGTGCCAGCAGTAACCAGATGACAGTCCCTGGGGCCAACGTCCTGACTTTC. The chain joins TRBV27 to TRBJ2-6, with D tentatively TRBD1 (5 bases). The germline V gene encodes CDR1 MNHEY and CDR2 SMNVEV (reference sequence). This CDR3 region has 17 residues. The V end lost 5 bases, the J end lost 2 bases, and 16 bases lay between the germline ends.

J is TRBJ1-3 and V is TRBV6-5; no definite D call. The germline V gene encodes CDR1 MNHEY and CDR2 SVGAGI. The V end lost 0 bases, the J end lost 0 bases, and 9 bases lay between the germline ends. The CDR3 extends over 16 amino acids. CDR3 nucleotide sequence: TGTGCCAGCAGTTACTCGTTTGGGAGCTCTGGAAACACCATATATTTT. Its translation: CASSYSFGSSGNTIYF.

This clonotype was recorded a few times. The chain links TRBV5-1 to TRBJ1-4, with D possibly matching TRBD1 (6 bases). The CDR3 covers 14 residues. CDR1 and CDR2 (germline): SGHRS, YFSETQ. The V end was cut by 4 bases, the J end by 4 bases, with 11 bases between. CDR3 bases: TGCGCCAGCAGCACCGGACAGCATAATGAAAAACTGTTTTTT. It is translated as CASSTGQHNEKLFF.

This clonotype was seen repeatedly, ten times or more. The V gene is TRBV19, the J gene TRBJ2-7; possibly TRBD1 or TRBD2 for D (6 bases each). The V gene lost 4 bases and the J gene lost 6 bases, with 19 bases spanning the gap. Germline V gene sequence: CDR1 LNHDA, CDR2 SQIVND (reference sequence). CDR3 size: 15 residues. CDR3 nucleotide sequence: TGTGCCAGTAGTACTCGAGGAGGGGGTATCGGCGAGCAGTACTTC. Translating it yields CASSTRGGGIGEQYF.

Many counts were recorded for this clonotype. The chain employs TRBV5-1 and TRBJ2-3; possibly TRBD1 for D (9 bases). The CDR3 runs 17 residues. Germline CDR1 SGHRS, CDR2 YFSETQ. V lost 4 bases to trimming and J lost 1 base, with 19 bases between them. This CDR3 is CASSPRRGDRGTDTQYF. CDR3 DNA sequence: TGCGCCAGCAGCCCCCGGCGGGGGGACAGGGGCACAGATACGCAGTATTTT.

This chain joins TRBV7-2 and TRBJ2-7; TRBD2 matches at 11 bases. Germline trimming cut 7 bases from V and 7 bases from J; bases unmatched to any gene: 6. Germline assignment: CDR1 SGHTA and CDR2 FQGNSA. CDR3 length: 13 residues. The CDR3, as DNA: TGTGCCAGCAACCAAATAGCGGGGGGGGAGCAGTACTTC. As protein: CASNQIAGGEQYF.

The table lists this clonotype with many counts. The chain carries TRBV28 and TRBJ1-5, with D maybe TRBD1 (5 bases). With 6 bases removed from V and 6 bases from J, the gap between germline ends came to 12 bases. This CDR3 is built from 13 residues. CDR1 is MDHEN, CDR2 SYDVKM, per germline. The CDR3 DNA follows: TGTGCCAGCAGGGTCCGGGGGTCTCAGCCCCAGCATTTT. It codes for CASRVRGSQPQHF.

This clonotype was counted ten times or more. The V gene is TRBV20-1, the J gene TRBJ1-1; no clear D. This CDR3 is 13 amino acids long. Germline V CDR1 and CDR2: DFQATT, SNEGSKA (reference sequence). The CDR3 reads CSPSGLTNTEAFF. The CDR3 DNA reads as TGCAGCCCATCCGGCTTAACGAACACTGAAGCTTTCTTT.